The present T cell receptor beta chain was sequenced within a study of Ad26.COV2.S vaccination and SARS-CoV-2 variants. About the research overall: It was the COV1001 Ad26.COV2.S trial arm that included the donor. General study results and limits: TCR breadth and depth analyses may have underestimated total T cell responses. Once vaccination had occurred, spike-specific CD8+ and CD4+ T cell responses reportedly showed substantial breadth.

The germline gives CDR1 SGHNT, CDR2 YENEEA. This CDR3 contains 13 residues. Trimming left V 5 bases short and J 0 bases short, with 8 bases between. Sequencing was performed with immunoSEQ multiplex PCR; in TCRdb, only in-frame clones are kept and a portion is missing. The sample records roughly 320,000 clones, around 86% being singletons. This clone was picked up one time. Its antigen remains unknown. Treatment specified: roughly 19 received Ad26.COV2.S at low or high dose, single or two shots; about 5 received placebo; per-sample allocation not given. Specimens were obtained on day 63 following the first vaccine or placebo injection.

The chain recombines TRBV11-3 with TRBJ2-7; D uncertain. Sequencing used peripheral blood, obtained in a trial of Ad26.COV2.S vaccine versus placebo. The clonotype comes from a person between 18 and 65 years old who received the Ad26.COV2.S COVID-19 vaccine or a placebo. The CDR3 DNA reads TGTGCCAGCAGCCCCAGTCCCTCCTACGAGCAGTACTTC. The encoded protein is CASSPSPSYEQYF. Filled out from reference TRBV11-3 and TRBJ2-7, the complete variable domain reads EAGVVQSPRYKIIEKKQPVAFWCNPISGHNTLYWYLQNLGQGPELLIRYENEEAVDDSQLPKDRFSAERLKGVDSTLKIQPAELGDSAVYLCASSPSPSYEQYFGPGTRLTVT.